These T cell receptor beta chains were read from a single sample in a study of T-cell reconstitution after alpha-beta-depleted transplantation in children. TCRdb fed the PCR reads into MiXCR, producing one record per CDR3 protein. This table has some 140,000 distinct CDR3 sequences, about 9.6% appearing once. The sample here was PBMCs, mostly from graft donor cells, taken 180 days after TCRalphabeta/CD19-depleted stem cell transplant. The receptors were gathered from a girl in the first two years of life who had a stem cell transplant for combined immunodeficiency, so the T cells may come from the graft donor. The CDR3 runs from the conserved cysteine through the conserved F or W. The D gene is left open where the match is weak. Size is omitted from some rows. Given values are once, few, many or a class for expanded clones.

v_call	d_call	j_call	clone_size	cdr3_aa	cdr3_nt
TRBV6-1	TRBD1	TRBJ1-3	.	CASSGDRLGNTIYF	TGTGCCAGCAGTGGGGACAGGCTTGGAAACACCATATATTTT
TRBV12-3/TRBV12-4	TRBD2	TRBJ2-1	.	CASSLGLESGLSYNEQFF	TGTGCCAGCAGTCTCGGACTAGAGTCCGGCCTCTCCTACAATGAGCAGTTCTTC
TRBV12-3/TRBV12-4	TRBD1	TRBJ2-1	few	CASSLAMGQNEQFF	TGTGCCAGCAGTTTAGCGATGGGACAGAATGAGCAGTTCTTC
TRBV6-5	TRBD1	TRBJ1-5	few	CASTVLQGVGQPQHF	TGTGCCAGCACTGTACTACAGGGGGTAGGACAGCCCCAGCATTTT
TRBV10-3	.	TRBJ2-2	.	CAISEISGTTGELFF	TGTGCCATCAGTGAGATTAGCGGAACTACCGGGGAGCTGTTTTTT
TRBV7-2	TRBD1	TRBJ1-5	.	CASSLEQGANQPQHF	TGTGCCAGCAGCTTAGAACAGGGGGCCAATCAGCCCCAGCATTTT
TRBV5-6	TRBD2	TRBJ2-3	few	CASSLPSGSTDTQYF	TGTGCCAGCAGCTTGCCTAGCGGGAGCACAGATACGCAGTATTTT
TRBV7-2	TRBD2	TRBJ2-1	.	CASSTLREGHEQFF	TGTGCCAGCAGCACATTACGGGAGGGCCATGAGCAGTTCTTC
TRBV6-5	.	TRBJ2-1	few	CASSYSTPSSEQFF	TGTGCCAGCAGTTACTCGACTCCTTCGAGTGAGCAGTTCTTC
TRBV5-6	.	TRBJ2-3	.	CASSFPGTGPDTQYF	TGTGCCAGCAGCTTTCCCGGGACGGGCCCAGATACGCAGTATTTT
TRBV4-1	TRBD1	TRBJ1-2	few	CASSQLQGDYGYTF	TGCGCCAGCAGCCAGCTACAGGGGGACTATGGCTACACCTTC
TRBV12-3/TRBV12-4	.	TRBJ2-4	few	CASSLGGGEHF	TGTGCCAGCAGTTTAGGTGGAGGGGAACACTTC
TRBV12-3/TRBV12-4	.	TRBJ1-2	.	CASAADRSYGYTF	TGTGCCAGCGCCGCCGACAGGTCCTATGGCTACACCTTC
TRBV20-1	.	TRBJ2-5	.	CSASRNLREETQYF	TGCAGTGCTAGCAGAAACCTCCGGGAGGAGACCCAGTACTTC
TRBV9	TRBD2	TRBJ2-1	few	CASSARLAGGSSYNEQFF	TGTGCCAGCAGCGCTAGACTAGCGGGGGGTAGCTCCTACAATGAGCAGTTCTTC
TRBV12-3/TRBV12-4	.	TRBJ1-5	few	CASSLTRGPQHF	TGTGCCAGCAGTTTAACGAGGGGACCCCAGCATTTT
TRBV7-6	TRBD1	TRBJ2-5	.	CASSLGFIGTVVGETQYF	TGTGCCAGCAGCTTAGGGTTCATAGGGACAGTTGTGGGAGAGACCCAGTACTTC
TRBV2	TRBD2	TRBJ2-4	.	CASRSSGKSDIQYF	TGTGCCAGCAGGAGTAGCGGGAAGTCGGACATTCAGTACTTC
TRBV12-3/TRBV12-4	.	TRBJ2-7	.	CASSLTHAFYEQYF	TGTGCCAGCAGTTTAACTCACGCATTCTACGAGCAGTACTTC
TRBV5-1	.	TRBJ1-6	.	CASSFGREGPGSPLHF	TGCGCCAGCAGCTTTGGCAGGGAAGGTCCAGGTTCACCCCTCCACTTT
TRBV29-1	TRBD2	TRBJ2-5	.	CSVVPWGGETQYF	TGCAGCGTGGTCCCATGGGGGGGGGAGACCCAGTACTTC
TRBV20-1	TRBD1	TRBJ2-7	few	CSARDTGGSYEQYF	TGCAGTGCTAGAGATACAGGGGGCTCCTACGAGCAGTACTTC
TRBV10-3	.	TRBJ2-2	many	CAIGNNRANTGELFF	TGTGCCATCGGTAACAACAGGGCCAACACCGGGGAGCTGTTTTTT
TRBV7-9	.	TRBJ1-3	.	CASSITGSSGNTIYF	TGTGCCAGCAGCATCACAGGGAGCTCTGGAAACACCATATATTTT
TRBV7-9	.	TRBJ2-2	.	CASSRGRLTNTGELFF	TGTGCCAGCAGCAGAGGGCGGTTAACGAACACCGGGGAGCTGTTTTTT
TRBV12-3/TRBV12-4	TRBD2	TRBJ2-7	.	CASSKGLAGYYEQYF	TGTGCCAGCAGCAAGGGACTAGCGGGATACTACGAGCAGTACTTC
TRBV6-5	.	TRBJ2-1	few	CASSYSRVNEQFF	TGTGCCAGCAGTTACTCGAGAGTGAATGAGCAGTTCTTC
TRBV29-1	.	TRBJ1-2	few	CSVPQALAALGYTF	TGCAGCGTCCCTCAGGCCCTGGCGGCGCTTGGCTACACCTTC
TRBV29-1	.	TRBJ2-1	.	CSVEWRALYNEQFF	TGCAGCGTTGAGTGGCGGGCCCTTTACAATGAGCAGTTCTTC
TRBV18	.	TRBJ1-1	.	CASSPLRPLVNTEAFF	TGTGCCAGCTCACCACTCCGGCCCCTGGTGAACACTGAAGCTTTCTTT
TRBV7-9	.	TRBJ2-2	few	CASSSVVPTGELFF	TGTGCCAGCAGCTCCGTCGTGCCCACCGGGGAGCTGTTTTTT
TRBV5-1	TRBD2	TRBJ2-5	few	CASRGTAGGETQYF	TGCGCCAGCAGGGGCACAGCGGGAGGGGAGACCCAGTACTTC
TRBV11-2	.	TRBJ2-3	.	CASSLRVGGTDTQYF	TGTGCCAGCAGCTTAAGGGTCGGGGGCACAGATACGCAGTATTTT